Listed here is a single T cell receptor beta chain. Its antigen is currently not known. Base qualities are not provided; no much larger clone lies one nucleotide away. The germline V gene yields SNHLY for CDR1 and FYNNEI for CDR2. The CDR3, cysteine through phenylalanine, is 13 amino acids long. Of the read, only the CDR3 DNA is kept; its 39 bases are in frame from base 1. V is clipped by 10 bases and J by 2 bases, and the sequence between their germline boundaries is 13 bases long. This specimen comes from a study of blood T cells in healthy people across ages (dated by TCRdb to the mid-2010s). Describing the broader study: Template switching captured roughly one uniquely barcoded TCR beta cDNA molecule per two T cells in model experiments. Using deep sequencing normalized with unique cDNA molecular identifiers, the study measured how TCR beta repertoire diversity changes with age. To avoid experimental bias, donors of different ages were spread randomly across the sequencing lanes. The donors were split into four age groups: young (average approximately 16 years), middle-aged (around 37), aged (more than 60) and long-lived (roughly 80). Two additional independent replicas of 1 million unique cDNA reads from the same blood draw were analyzed for two donors (one aged 18 to 30 and one aged 80 or older).

What the authors observed across the whole study: Observed TCR beta diversity per million T cells fell roughly linearly with age, and a significant reduction was already apparent by age around 36. Estimates of total diversity based on one million sequenced T cells were regarded as lower bounds and as underestimates. The CMV infection status of donors was not known, potentially confounding age-related changes in expanded clonotypes. Since profiling was done on bulk unsorted PBMCs, naive and antigen-experienced compartments could not be conclusively compared. Compared with the aged group, the long-lived group had more naive CD4+ T cells, fewer expanded clones and increased TCR diversity, suggesting age selection. The percentage of naive T cells measured by flow cytometry correlated strongly with observed TCR beta diversity.

The method was 5' RACE. Sequencing instrument: Illumina HiSeq 2500. A second PCR of roughly 7 to 12 cycles was run with a J-beta primer mix and a sample-barcoded 5' primer. A template-switch 5' adaptor carrying 12 random nucleotides introduced a unique molecular identifier onto each TCR beta cDNA molecule. At least 2.5 million CDR3-containing paired-end reads were obtained from each sample. All of the RNA was converted into first-strand cDNA using the Mint cDNA synthesis kit, with a TRBC-specific oligonucleotide serving as the primer. Following uracil-DNA glycosylase treatment, all cDNA underwent a first 18-cycle PCR with the universal primers M1SS and BC2_uni_R. The authors' pipeline ran thus. For normalization, 1 million high-quality reads were randomly selected from each sample, with every read carrying a distinct molecular identifier. Instead of being binned into consensus sequences, reads that shared molecular identifiers were thrown out. MiTCR, run with a Q25 quality threshold and the strictest error-elimination algorithm, handled CDR3 identification, clonotype clustering and error correction. Lower-bound total TCR beta diversity was estimated with a nonparametric unseen species model using Euler transformation. Starting from the raw public reads, TCRdb applied fastp trimming at Q25, assembled clones with MiXCR and retained in-frame beta chains. Each record represents a unique CDR3 protein, reported with the most common genes and DNA among its rows. TCRdb assigned the V and J calls; the authors' analysis was not used. The sample includes 1.4 million to 1.5 million distinct CDR3 sequences, with roughly 40% observed a single time. The ten most abundant clones make up approximately 7.9% of the sample.

The roughly 38 donors, aged about 6 to 100 years, were systemically healthy Caucasian individuals from Russia. Each donor gave about 10 milliliters of peripheral blood, drawn into EDTA-treated Vacutainer tubes. Ficoll-Paque density-gradient centrifugation was used to isolate PBMCs, with at least 6 million per sample. Trizol reagent was used to extract total RNA from the PBMCs, yielding at least 5 micrograms per sample. For every donor, flow cytometry on a PBMC aliquot measured the percentage of naive CD45RAhigh/CD27high T cells. The sample consisted of blood. The TCR was taken from a woman under 30 in good health. The sequence links TRBV2 to TRBJ2-3, with an unclear D gene assignment. The nucleotide sequence is TGTGCCACTAGACTCCCTTACACAGATACGCAGTATTTT. Its amino acids are CATRLPYTDTQYF. Here the CDR3 is joined to the reference TRBV2 and TRBJ2-3 genes, and the full variable domain is: EPEVTQTPSHQVTQMGQEVILRCVPISNHLYFYWYRQILGQKVEFLVSFYNNEISEKSEIFDDQFSVERPDGSNFTLKIRSTKLEDSAMYFCATRLPYTDTQYFGPGTRLTVL.